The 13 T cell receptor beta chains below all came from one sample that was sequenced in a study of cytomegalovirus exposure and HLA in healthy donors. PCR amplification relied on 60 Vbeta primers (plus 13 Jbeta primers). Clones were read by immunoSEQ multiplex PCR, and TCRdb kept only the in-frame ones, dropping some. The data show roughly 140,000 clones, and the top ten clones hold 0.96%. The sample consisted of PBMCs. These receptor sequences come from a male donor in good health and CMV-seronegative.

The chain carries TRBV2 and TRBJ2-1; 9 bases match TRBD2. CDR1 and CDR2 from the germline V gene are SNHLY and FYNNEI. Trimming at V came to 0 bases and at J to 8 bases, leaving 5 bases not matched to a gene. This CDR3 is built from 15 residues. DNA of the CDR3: TGTGCCAGCAGTGAAGCGGGGACTAGCCGGGATGAGCAGTTCTTC. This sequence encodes CASSEAGTSRDEQFF.

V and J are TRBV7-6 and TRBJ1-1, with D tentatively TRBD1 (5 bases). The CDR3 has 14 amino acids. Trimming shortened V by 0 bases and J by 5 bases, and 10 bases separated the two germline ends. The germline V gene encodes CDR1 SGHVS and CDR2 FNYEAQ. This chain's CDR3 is CASSLALGGTEAFF. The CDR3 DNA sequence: TGTGCCAGCAGCTTAGCGCTGGGGGGGACTGAAGCTTTCTTT.

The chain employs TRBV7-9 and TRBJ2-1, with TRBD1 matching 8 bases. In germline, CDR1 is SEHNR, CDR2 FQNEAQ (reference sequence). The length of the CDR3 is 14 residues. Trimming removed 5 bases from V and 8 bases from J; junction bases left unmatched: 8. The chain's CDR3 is CASSRTGRPHEQFF. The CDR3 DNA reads TGTGCCAGCAGCCGGACAGGGCGTCCCCATGAGCAGTTCTTC.

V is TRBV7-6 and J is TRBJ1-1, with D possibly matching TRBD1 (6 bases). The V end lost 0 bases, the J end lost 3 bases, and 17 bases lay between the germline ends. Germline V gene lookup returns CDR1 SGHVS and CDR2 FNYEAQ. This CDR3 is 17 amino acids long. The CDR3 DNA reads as TGTGCCAGCAGCTTAGCCTGGACAGATGGGATGGACACTGAAGCTTTCTTT. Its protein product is CASSLAWTDGMDTEAFF. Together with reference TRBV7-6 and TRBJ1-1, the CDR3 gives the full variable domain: GAGVSQSPRYKVTKRGQDVALRCDPISGHVSLYWYRQALGQGPEFLTYFNYEAQQDKSGLPNDRFSAERPEGSISTLTIQRTEQRDSAMYRCASSLAWTDGMDTEAFFGQGTRLTVV.

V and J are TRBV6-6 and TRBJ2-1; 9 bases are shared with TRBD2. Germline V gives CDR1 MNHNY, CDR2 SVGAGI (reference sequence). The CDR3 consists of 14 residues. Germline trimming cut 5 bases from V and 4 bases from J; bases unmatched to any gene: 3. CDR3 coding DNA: TGTGCCAGCAGTGCTAGCGGGAAATACAATGAGCAGTTCTTC. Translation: CASSASGKYNEQFF.

The chain's CDR3 is CSLGQGADTQYF. The CDR3 DNA sequence: TGCAGCCTTGGACAGGGGGCTGATACGCAGTATTTT. This sequence joins TRBV29-1 and TRBJ2-3, with 11 bases matching TRBD1. J was trimmed by 6 bases and V by 8 bases; bases with no gene match: 4. From germline, CDR1 is SQVTM and CDR2 ANQGSEA. The CDR3 contains 12 residues.

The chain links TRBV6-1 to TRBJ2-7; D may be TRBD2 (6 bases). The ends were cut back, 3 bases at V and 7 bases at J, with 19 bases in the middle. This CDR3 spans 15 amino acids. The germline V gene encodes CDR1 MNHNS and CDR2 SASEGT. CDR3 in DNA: TGTGCCAGCAGTGACGGGGGTACCCCAAATGTAGAGCAGTACTTC. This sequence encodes CASSDGGTPNVEQYF.

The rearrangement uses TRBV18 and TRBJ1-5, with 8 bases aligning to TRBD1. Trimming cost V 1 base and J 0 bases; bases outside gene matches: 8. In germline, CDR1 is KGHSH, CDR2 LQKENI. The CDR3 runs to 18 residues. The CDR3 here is CASSPLGQARGSNQPQHF. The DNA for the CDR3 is TGTGCCAGCTCACCACTGGGACAGGCTCGCGGTAGCAATCAGCCCCAGCATTTT.

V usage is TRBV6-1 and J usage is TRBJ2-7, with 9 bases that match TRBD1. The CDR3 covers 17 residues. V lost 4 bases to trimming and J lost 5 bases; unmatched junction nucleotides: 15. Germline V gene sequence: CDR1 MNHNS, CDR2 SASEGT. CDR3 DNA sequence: TGTGCCAGCAGTGGGGACCGACCGGGACAGGGATTTAACGAGCAGTACTTC. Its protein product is CASSGDRPGQGFNEQYF.

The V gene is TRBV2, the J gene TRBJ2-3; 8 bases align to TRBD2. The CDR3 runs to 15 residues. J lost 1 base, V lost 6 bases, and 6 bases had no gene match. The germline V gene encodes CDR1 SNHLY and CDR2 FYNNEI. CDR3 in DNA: TGTGCCAGCAGGAGGGAGACTAGCGGCACAGATACGCAGTATTTT. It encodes CASRRETSGTDTQYF.

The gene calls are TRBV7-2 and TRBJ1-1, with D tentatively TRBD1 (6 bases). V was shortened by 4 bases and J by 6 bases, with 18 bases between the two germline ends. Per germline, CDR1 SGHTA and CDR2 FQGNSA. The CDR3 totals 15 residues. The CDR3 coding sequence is TGTGCCAGCAGCTCCCGGGACAAGGCGAAGGCTGAAGCTTTCTTT. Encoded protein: CASSSRDKAKAEAFF.

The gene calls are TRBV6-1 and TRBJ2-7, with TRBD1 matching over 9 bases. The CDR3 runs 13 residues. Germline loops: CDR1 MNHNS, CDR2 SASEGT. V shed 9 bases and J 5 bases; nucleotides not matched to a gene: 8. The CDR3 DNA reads TGTGCCAGTGATACCGGGACAGGGAACGAGCAGTACTTC. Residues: CASDTGTGNEQYF.

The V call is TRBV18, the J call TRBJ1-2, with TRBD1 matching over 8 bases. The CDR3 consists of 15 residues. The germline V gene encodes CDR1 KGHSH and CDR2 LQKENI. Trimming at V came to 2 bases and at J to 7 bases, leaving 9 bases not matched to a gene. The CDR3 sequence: CASSPSAQGAGGYTF. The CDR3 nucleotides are TGTGCCAGCTCACCATCGGCCCAGGGGGCCGGTGGCTACACCTTC.